Following are 17 T cell receptor beta chains from one sample sequenced in a study of beta chain features in type 1 diabetes. The authors reverse transcribed all of the isolated RNA, so sequencing captured expressed TCRB transcripts. Sequencing used immunoSEQ multiplex PCR; TCRdb keeps in-frame clones, though not all of them. The sample contains tens of thousands of clones, about a third of which appear only once. The sample was stem cell memory CD4+ T cells from blood. The source of these receptors is a woman under 30 in good health.

This chain joins TRBV29-1 and TRBJ1-4; tentative D call: TRBD1 (5 bases). The V end lost 3 bases, the J end lost 8 bases, and 16 bases lay between the germline ends. The CDR3 length is 14 residues. Germline CDR1 is SQVTM and CDR2 is ANQGSEA. CDR3 sequence: CSVDPTGGAEKLFF. CDR3 sequence (DNA): TGCAGCGTTGACCCGACCGGCGGGGCGGAAAAACTGTTTTTT. Full variable domain (rest looked up from reference TRBV29-1 and TRBJ1-4): SAVISQKPSRDICQRGTSLTIQCQVDSQVTMMFWYRQQPGQSLTLIATANQGSEATYESGFVIDKFPISRPNLTFSTLTVSNMSPEDSSIYLCSVDPTGGAEKLFFGSGTQLSVL.

The chain combines TRBV18 with TRBJ1-2, with 9 bases lining up with TRBD1. CDR3 length equals 16 residues. CDR1 and CDR2 (germline): KGHSH, LQKENI. With 5 bases clipped from V and 8 bases from J, the junction kept 15 bases outside the gene matches. The CDR3 spells CASSADRGYNSGGYTF. Here the CDR3 DNA reads TGTGCCAGCTCAGCGGACAGGGGATACAACTCGGGCGGCTACACCTTC.

This clone was counted between two and nine times. The CDR3 DNA follows: TGCGCCAGCACCTTAGCGGGAAGTAACCTACACGAGCAGTACTTC. Amino acids: CASTLAGSNLHEQYF. The J gene is TRBJ2-7, the V gene TRBV5-1, with 8 bases that match TRBD2. V dropped 6 bases and J dropped 5; count of bases not matched to a gene: 13. Germline CDR1 is SGHRS and CDR2 is YFSETQ. The CDR3 totals 15 residues.

The CDR3 DNA reads as TGTGCCTCCTCCCCTACTAGCGTAAAATCCACAGATACGCAGTATTTT. It encodes CASSPTSVKSTDTQYF. This chain connects TRBV30 to TRBJ2-3; 7 bases are a match to TRBD2. J gave up 2 bases and V 7 bases, and 15 bases lay outside the gene matches. Germline V gene sequence: CDR1 GTSNPN, CDR2 SVGIG (reference sequence). The CDR3 has 16 residues.

This clone occurred a few times. Germline is not matched at one junction end, which may reflect a read error. The J gene is TRBJ2-7, the V gene TRBV13; the D gene is possibly TRBD2 (7 bases). Germline lookup yields CDR1 PRHDT and CDR2 FYEKMQ (reference sequence). This CDR3 contains 14 residues. As DNA, the CDR3 is TGTGCCAGCAACTTAGGGAGGGGGTCAGGTGAGCAGTACTTC. Its protein product is CASNLGRGSGEQYF.

This clone has more than one count but fewer than ten. The chain combines TRBV6-6 with TRBJ1-2, with TRBD1 as a possible D gene (5 bases). Germline CDR1 reads MNHNY; CDR2 reads SVGAGI (reference sequence). V was trimmed by 5 bases and J by 5 bases, leaving 18 bases between them. The CDR3 has 15 amino acids. The CDR3 region is CASSLGPGRQYGYTF. The CDR3 bases are TGTGCCAGCAGTCTAGGCCCCGGCAGACAGTATGGCTACACCTTC.

The chain employs TRBV9 and TRBJ2-7, with 10 bases aligning to TRBD1. Germline V lookup: CDR1 SGDLS, CDR2 YYNGEE. This CDR3 has 14 amino acids. J was trimmed by 6 bases and V by 6 bases; bases with no gene match: 9. For the CDR3, the DNA is TGTGCCAGCAACCTCGGGACAGGGGCCCCCGAGCAGTACTTC. Encoded protein: CASNLGTGAPEQYF.

The V and J genes are TRBV7-2 and TRBJ2-3; D is uncertain. V lost 1 base and J 2 bases, leaving 7 bases between the germline ends. Germline V CDR1 and CDR2: SGHTA, FQGNSA. The CDR3 length is 14 residues. The CDR3 reads CASSLGAYTDTQYF. The CDR3 DNA sequence: TGTGCCAGCAGCTTAGGGGCCTACACAGATACGCAGTATTTT.

J is TRBJ1-2 and V is TRBV2; TRBD1 matches at 9 bases. The V segment lost 0 bases and the J segment 7 bases; nucleotides outside the gene matches: 3. Germline loops: CDR1 SNHLY, CDR2 FYNNEI. The CDR3 contains 14 residues. CDR3 region: CASSEAGQGRGYTF. CDR3 sequence (DNA): TGTGCCAGCAGTGAAGCGGGACAGGGCCGTGGCTACACCTTC.

This clone was counted a few times. The chain recombines TRBV7-3 with TRBJ2-7; 7 nucleotides match TRBD1. V shed 3 bases, J shed 1 base, and the junction held 6 bases outside the gene matches. This CDR3 spans 15 amino acids. Germline CDR1 and CDR2: SGHTA and FQGTGA. The CDR3 DNA follows: TGTGCCAGCAGCTTGGCAGGGGGTAATTCCTACGAGCAGTACTTC. As protein: CASSLAGGNSYEQYF. Complete variable domain (other parts from reference TRBV7-3 and TRBJ2-7): GAGVSQTPSNKVTEKGKYVELRCDPISGHTALYWYRQSLGQGPEFLIYFQGTGAADDSGLPNDRFFAVRPEGSVSTLKIQRTERGDSAVYLCASSLAGGNSYEQYFGPGTRLTVT.

The V call is TRBV20-1, the J call TRBJ1-2; perhaps TRBD1 as D (5 bases). The CDR3 is 11 residues long. V lost 3 bases and J 8 bases, leaving 10 bases between the germline ends. Germline loops: CDR1 DFQATT, CDR2 SNEGSKA (reference sequence). The CDR3 region has the DNA TGCAGTGCTAGCTGGGGGGGAGGCTACACCTTC. It codes for CSASWGGGYTF.

This clone was picked up one time. The chain recombines TRBV7-8 with TRBJ2-2; D ambiguous. V lost 5 bases and J 0 bases, leaving 10 bases between the germline ends. The CDR3 is 15 residues long. The germline V gene encodes CDR1 SGHVS and CDR2 FQNEAQ. CDR3 sequence (DNA): TGTGCCAGCAGCCTAGGACGGGCGAACACCGGGGAGCTGTTTTTT. Translating gives CASSLGRANTGELFF.

In this sample, this clone turned up once. This chain links TRBV30 with TRBJ2-7; D is unclear. V lost 3 bases and J lost 0, with 12 bases in between. The CDR3 has 14 amino acids. Looked up from germline, CDR1 is GTSNPN and CDR2 is SVGIG (reference sequence). For the CDR3, the DNA is TGTGCCTGGAGGAGACACCCGGACTCCTACGAGCAGTACTTC. Amino acids: CAWRRHPDSYEQYF.

The gene calls are TRBV2 and TRBJ1-1; 8 bases match TRBD1. V dropped 7 bases and J dropped 3; count of bases not matched to a gene: 7. The CDR3 covers 14 residues. The germline V gene encodes CDR1 SNHLY and CDR2 FYNNEI. In nucleotides, the CDR3 is TGTGCCAGCACCCCACAGACAGGGGACACTGAAGCTTTCTTT. It translates to CASTPQTGDTEAFF.

The chain carries TRBV5-1 and TRBJ1-2; no clear D. Germline V gene lookup returns CDR1 SGHRS and CDR2 YFSETQ. The length of the CDR3 is 14 residues. Deletions cut 4 bases from V and 7 bases from J, with 17 bases between. CDR3 sequence (DNA): TGCGCCAGCAGCGATAGGGAGAGCTTTGGTGGCTACACCTTC. It yields the protein CASSDRESFGGYTF.

The chain joins TRBV6-6 to TRBJ1-2, with TRBD1 matching over 7 bases. Germline CDR1 reads MNHNY; CDR2 reads SVGAGI (reference sequence). The CDR3 is 15 amino acids. The J segment lost 3 bases and the V segment lost 5 bases, leaving 9 bases of the junction unmatched. The CDR3 spells CASSQQGKRDYGYTF. The DNA of the CDR3 is TGTGCCAGCAGTCAACAGGGGAAGCGGGACTATGGCTACACCTTC.

The chain employs TRBV5-1 and TRBJ2-1; D is possibly TRBD1 (6 bases). Germline CDR1 reads SGHRS; CDR2 reads YFSETQ. V lost 3 bases and J lost 8, with 15 bases in between. This CDR3 contains 14 residues. CDR3 region: CASSSGTPGDEQFF. In nucleotides, the CDR3 is TGCGCCAGCAGCTCGGGGACCCCAGGGGATGAGCAGTTCTTC. Filled out from reference TRBV5-1 and TRBJ2-1, the complete variable domain reads KAGVTQTPRYLIKTRGQQVTLSCSPISGHRSVSWYQQTPGQGLQFLFEYFSETQRNKGNFPGRFSGRQFSNSRSEMNVSTLELGDSALYLCASSSGTPGDEQFFGPGTRLTVL.